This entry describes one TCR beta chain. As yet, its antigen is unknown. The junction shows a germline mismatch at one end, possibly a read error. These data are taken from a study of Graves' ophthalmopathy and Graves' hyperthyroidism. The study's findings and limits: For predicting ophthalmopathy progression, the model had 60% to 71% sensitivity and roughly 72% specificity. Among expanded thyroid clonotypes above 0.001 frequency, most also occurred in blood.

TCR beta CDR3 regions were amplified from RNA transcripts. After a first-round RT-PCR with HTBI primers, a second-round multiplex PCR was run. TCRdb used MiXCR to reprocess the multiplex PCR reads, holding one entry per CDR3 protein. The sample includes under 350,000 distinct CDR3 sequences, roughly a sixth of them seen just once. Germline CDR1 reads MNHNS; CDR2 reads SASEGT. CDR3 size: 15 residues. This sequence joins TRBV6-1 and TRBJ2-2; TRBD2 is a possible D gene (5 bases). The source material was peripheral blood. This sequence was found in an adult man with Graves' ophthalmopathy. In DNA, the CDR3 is TGTGCCAGCAACGTCGGGATACCCAACACCGGGGAGCTGTCTTTT. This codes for CASNVGIPNTGELSF.